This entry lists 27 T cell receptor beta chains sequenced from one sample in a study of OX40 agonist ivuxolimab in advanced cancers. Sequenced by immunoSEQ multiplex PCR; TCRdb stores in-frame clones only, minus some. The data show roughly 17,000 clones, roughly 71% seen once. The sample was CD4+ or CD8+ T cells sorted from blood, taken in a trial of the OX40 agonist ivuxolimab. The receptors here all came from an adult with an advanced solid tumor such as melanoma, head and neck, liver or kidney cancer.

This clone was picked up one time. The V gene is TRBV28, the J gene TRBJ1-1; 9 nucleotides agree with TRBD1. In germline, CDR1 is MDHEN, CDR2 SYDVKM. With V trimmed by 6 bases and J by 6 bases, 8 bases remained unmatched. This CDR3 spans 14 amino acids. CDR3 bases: TGTGCCAGCAGGTGGGGACAGGGCGCCGCTGAAGCTTTCTTT. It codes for CASRWGQGAAEAFF.

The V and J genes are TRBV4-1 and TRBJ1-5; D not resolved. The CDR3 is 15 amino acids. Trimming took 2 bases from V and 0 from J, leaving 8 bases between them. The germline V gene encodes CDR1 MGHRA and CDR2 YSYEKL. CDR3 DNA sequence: TGCGCCAGCAGCCAAAACCCCAGTAGCAATCAGCCCCAGCATTTT. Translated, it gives CASSQNPSSNQPQHF.

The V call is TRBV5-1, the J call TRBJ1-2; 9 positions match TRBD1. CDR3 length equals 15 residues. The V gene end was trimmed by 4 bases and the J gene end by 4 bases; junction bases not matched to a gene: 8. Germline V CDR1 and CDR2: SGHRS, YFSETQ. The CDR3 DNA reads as TGCGCCAGCAGCGCAACAGGGGGCGCCAGCTATGGCTACACCTTC. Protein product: CASSATGGASYGYTF.

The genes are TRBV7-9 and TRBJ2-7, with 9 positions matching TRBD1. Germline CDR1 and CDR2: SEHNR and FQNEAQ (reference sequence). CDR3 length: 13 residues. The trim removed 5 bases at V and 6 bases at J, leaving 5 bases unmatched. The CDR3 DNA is TGTGCCAGCAGCATCCTACAGGGGGCCGAGCAGTACTTC. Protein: CASSILQGAEQYF.

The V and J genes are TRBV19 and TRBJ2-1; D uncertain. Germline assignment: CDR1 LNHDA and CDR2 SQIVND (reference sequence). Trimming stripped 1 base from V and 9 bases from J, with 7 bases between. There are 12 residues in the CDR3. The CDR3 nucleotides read TGTGCCAGTAGTATAGGCATGGCTGAGCAGTTCTTC. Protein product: CASSIGMAEQFF.

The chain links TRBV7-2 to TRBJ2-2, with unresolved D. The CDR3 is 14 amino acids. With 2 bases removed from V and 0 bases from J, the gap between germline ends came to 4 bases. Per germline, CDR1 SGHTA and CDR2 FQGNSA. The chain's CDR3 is CASSLFTNTGELFF. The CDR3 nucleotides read TGTGCCAGCAGCTTATTTACGAACACCGGGGAGCTGTTTTTT. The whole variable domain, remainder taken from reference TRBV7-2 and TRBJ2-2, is GAGVSQSPSNKVTEKGKDVELRCDPISGHTALYWYRQSLGQGLEFLIYFQGNSAPDKSGLPSDRFSAERTGGSVSTLTIQRTQQEDSAVYLCASSLFTNTGELFFGEGSRLTVL.

The CDR3 coding sequence is TGTGCCAGCAGCCAGGGTGCCGAAGCTTTCTTT. It translates to CASSQGAEAFF. The V call is TRBV6-6, the J call TRBJ1-1, with a weak D call TRBD1 (5 bases). V was clipped by 6 bases and J by 8 bases, with 10 bases between them. Germline V gene data show CDR1 as MNHNY and CDR2 as SVGAGI (reference sequence). The CDR3 length is 11 residues.

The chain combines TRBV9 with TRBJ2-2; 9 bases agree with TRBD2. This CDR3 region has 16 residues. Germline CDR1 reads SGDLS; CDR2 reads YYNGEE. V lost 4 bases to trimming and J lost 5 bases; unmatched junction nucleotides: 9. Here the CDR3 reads CASSQTGTSYTGELFF. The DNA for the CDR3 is TGTGCCAGCAGCCAAACCGGGACTAGCTATACCGGGGAGCTGTTTTTT.

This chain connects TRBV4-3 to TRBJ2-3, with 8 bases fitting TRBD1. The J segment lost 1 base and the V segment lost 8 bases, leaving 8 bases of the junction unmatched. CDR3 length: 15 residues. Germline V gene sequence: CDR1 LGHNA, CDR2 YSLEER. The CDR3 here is CASGWTGKGTDTQYF. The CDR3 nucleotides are TGCGCCAGCGGTTGGACAGGGAAAGGCACAGATACGCAGTATTTT.

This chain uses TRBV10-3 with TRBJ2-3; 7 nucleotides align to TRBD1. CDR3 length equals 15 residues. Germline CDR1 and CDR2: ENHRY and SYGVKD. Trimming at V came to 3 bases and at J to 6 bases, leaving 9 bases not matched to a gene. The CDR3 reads CAISEGGGPGDTQYF. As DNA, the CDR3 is TGTGCCATCAGTGAAGGGGGCGGGCCGGGGGATACGCAGTATTTT.

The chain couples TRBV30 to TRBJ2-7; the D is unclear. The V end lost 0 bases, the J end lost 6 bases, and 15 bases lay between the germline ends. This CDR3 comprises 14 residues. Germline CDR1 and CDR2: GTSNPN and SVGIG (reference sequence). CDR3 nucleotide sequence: TGTGCCTGGAGTGTACAATACTCCGGAAGCGAGCAGTACTTC. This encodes CAWSVQYSGSEQYF.

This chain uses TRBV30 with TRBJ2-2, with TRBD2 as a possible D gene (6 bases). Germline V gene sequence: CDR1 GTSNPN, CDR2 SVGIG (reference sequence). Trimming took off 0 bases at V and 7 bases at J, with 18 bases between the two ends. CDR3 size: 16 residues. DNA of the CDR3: TGTGCCTGGAGTGTATGGGGTCGGGAGAACGTCGGGGAGCTGTTTTTT. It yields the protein CAWSVWGRENVGELFF.

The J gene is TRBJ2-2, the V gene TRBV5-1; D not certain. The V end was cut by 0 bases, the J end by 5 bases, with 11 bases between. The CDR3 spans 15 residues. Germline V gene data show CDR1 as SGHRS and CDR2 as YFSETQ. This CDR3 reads CASSLVGQSTGELFF. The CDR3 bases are TGCGCCAGCAGCTTGGTAGGGCAGAGTACCGGGGAGCTGTTTTTT.

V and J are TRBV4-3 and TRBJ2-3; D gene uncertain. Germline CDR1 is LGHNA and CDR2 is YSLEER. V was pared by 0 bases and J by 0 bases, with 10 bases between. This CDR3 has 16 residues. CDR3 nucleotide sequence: TGCGCCAGCAGCCAAGAGAGACCATCAAGCACAGATACGCAGTATTTT. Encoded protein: CASSQERPSSTDTQYF.

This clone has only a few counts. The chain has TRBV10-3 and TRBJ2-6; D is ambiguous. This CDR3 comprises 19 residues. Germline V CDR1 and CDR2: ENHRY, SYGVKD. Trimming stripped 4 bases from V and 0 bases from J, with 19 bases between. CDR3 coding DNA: TGTGCCATCAGTGTATCGGCGATCTCCGGCGTCTCTGGGGCCAACGTCCTGACTTTC. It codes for CAISVSAISGVSGANVLTF.

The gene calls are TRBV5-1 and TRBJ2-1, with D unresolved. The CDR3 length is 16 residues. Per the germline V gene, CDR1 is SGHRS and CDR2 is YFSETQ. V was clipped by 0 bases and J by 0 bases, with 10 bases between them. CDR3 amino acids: CASSLAGPSSYNEQFF. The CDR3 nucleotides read TGCGCCAGCAGCTTGGCAGGCCCCAGCTCCTACAATGAGCAGTTCTTC.

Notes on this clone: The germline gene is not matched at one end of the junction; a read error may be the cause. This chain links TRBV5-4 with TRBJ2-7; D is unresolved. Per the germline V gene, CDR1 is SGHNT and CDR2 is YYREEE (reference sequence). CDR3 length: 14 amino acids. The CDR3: CASSQDYREYEQYF. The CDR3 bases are TGCGCCAGCAGCCAAGATTATAGAGAATACGAGCAGTACTTC.

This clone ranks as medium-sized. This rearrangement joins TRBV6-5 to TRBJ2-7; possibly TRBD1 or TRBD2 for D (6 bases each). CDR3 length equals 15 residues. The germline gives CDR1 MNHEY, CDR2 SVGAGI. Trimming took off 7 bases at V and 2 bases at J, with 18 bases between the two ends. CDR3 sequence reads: CASTIEGGGAYEQYF. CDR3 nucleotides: TGTGCCAGCACCATAGAGGGGGGAGGAGCCTACGAGCAGTACTTC.

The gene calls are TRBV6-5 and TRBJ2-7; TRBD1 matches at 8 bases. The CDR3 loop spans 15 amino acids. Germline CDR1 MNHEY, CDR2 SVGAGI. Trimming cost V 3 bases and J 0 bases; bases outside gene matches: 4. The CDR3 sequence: CASSYGQGISYEQYF. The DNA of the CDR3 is TGTGCCAGCAGTTATGGACAGGGTATCTCCTACGAGCAGTACTTC.

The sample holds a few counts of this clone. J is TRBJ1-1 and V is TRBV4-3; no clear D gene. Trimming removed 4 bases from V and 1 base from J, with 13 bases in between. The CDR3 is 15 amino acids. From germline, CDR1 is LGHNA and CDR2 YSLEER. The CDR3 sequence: CASSPMVSENTEAFF. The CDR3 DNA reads TGCGCCAGCAGCCCCATGGTGTCGGAGAACACTGAAGCTTTCTTT.

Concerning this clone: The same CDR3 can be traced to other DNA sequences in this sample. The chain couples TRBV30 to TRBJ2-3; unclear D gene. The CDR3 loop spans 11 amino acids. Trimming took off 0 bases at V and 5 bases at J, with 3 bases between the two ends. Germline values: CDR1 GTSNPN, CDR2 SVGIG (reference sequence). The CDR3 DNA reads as TGTGCCTGGAGTGTAGGAGATACGCAGTATTTT. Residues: CAWSVGDTQYF.

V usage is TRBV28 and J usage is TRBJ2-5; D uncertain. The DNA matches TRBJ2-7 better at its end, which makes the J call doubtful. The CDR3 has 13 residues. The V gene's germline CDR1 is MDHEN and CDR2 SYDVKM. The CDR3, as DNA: TGTGCCAGCAGTTTATCCGTCCTGGACGAGCAGTACTTC. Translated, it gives CASSLSVLDEQYF.

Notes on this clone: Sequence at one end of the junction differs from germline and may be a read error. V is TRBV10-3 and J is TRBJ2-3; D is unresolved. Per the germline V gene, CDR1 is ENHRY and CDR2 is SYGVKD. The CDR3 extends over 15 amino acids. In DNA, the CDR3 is TGTGCCAGCAGTTACTCGGCGGAATACACAGATACGCAGTATTTT. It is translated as CASSYSAEYTDTQYF.

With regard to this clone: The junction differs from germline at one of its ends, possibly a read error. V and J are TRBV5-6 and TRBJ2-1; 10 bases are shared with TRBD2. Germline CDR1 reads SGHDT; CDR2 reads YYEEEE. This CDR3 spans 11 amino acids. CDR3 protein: CASSLGSGRLF. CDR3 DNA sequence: TGTGCCAGCAGCTTGGGTAGCGGGAGGCTCTTC.

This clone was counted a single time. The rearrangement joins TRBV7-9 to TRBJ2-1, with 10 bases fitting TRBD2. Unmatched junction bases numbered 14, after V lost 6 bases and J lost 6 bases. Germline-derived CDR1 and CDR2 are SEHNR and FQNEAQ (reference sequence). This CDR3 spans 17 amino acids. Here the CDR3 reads CASSRNPEREGRNEQFF. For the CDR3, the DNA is TGTGCCAGCAGTAGAAACCCGGAGCGGGAGGGCCGCAATGAGCAGTTCTTC. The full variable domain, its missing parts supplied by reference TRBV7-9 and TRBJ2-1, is DTGVSQNPRHKITKRGQNVTFRCDPISEHNRLYWYRQTLGQGPEFLTYFQNEAQLEKSRLLSDRFSAERPKGSFSTLEIQRTEQGDSAMYLCASSRNPEREGRNEQFFGPGTRLTVL.

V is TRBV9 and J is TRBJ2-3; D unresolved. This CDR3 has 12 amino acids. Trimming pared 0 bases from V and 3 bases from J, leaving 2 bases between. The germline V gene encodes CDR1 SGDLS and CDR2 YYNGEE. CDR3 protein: CASSVATDTQYF. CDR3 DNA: TGTGCCAGCAGCGTAGCAACAGATACGCAGTATTTT.

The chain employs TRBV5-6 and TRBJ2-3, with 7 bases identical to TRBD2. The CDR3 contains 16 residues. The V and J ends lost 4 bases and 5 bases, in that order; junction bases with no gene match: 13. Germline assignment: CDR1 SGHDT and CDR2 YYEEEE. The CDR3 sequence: CASSRVGGTSEDTQYF. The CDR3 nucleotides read TGTGCCAGCAGCAGGGTGGGGGGGACTTCGGAAGATACGCAGTATTTT. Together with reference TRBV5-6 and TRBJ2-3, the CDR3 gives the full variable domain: DAGVTQSPTHLIKTRGQQVTLRCSPKSGHDTVSWYQQALGQGPQFIFQYYEEEERQRGNFPDRFSGHQFPNYSSELNVNALLLGDSALYLCASSRVGGTSEDTQYFGPGTRLTVL.